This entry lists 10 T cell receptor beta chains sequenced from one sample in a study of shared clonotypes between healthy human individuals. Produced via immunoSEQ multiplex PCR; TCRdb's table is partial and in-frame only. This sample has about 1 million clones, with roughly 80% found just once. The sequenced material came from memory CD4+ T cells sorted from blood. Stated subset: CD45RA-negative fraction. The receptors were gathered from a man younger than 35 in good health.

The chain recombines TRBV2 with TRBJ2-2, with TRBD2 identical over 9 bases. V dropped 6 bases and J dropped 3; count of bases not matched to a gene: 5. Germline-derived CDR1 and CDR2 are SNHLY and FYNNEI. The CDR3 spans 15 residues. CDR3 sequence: CASRGSGGYTGELFF. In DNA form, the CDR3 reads TGTGCCAGCAGGGGAAGCGGGGGGTACACCGGGGAGCTGTTTTTT.

This chain's CDR3 is CASSRSLGTGNTIYF. The CDR3 region has the DNA TGTGCCAGCAGCAGATCGTTGGGGACTGGAAACACCATATATTTT. The V and J genes are TRBV5-8 and TRBJ1-3; D is unresolved. V was clipped by 4 bases and J by 2 bases, with 13 bases between them. Germline assignment: CDR1 SGHTS and CDR2 YDEGEE. The CDR3 totals 15 residues.

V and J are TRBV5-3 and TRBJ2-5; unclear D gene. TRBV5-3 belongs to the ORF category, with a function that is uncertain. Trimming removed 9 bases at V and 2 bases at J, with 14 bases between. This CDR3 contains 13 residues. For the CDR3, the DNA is TGTGCCACCCCTCCGGCAGATCAAGAGACCCAGTACTTC. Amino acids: CATPPADQETQYF.

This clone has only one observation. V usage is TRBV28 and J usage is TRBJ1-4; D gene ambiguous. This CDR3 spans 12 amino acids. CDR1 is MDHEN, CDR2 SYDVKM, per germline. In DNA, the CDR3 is TGTGTCACTGGAGAGGGTAATGAAAAACTGTTTTTT. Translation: CVTGEGNEKLFF.

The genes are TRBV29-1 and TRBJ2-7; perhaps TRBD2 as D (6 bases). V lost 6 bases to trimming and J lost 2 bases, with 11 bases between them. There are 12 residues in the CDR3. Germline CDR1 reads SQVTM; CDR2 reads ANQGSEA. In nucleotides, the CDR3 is TGCAGCGTCGGGACTTTAACCTACGAGCAGTACTTC. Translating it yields CSVGTLTYEQYF.

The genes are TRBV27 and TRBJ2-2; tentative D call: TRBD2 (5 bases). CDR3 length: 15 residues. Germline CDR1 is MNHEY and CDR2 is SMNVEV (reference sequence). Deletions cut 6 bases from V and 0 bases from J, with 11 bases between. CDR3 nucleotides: TGTGCCAGCAGGAGGGTGACCGCGAACACCGGGGAGCTGTTTTTT. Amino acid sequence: CASRRVTANTGELFF.

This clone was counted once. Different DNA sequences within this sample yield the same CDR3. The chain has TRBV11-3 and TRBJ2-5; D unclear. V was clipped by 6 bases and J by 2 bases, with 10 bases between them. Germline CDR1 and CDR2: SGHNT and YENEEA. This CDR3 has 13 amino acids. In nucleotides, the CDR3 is TGTGCCAGCAGTCGTTCGGCACAAGAGACCCAGTACTTC. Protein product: CASSRSAQETQYF.

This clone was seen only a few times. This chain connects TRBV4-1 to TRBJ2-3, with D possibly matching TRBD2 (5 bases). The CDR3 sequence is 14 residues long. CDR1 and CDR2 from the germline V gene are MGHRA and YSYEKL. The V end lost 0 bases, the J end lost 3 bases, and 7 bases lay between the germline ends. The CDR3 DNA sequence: TGCGCCAGCAGCCAAGATTCGGGGACAGATACGCAGTATTTT. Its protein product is CASSQDSGTDTQYF.

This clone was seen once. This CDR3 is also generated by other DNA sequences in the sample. The CDR3 DNA sequence: TGTGCCTGGACAGGAACTGGAAACACCATATATTTT. Amino acid sequence: CAWTGTGNTIYF. The V and J genes are TRBV30 and TRBJ1-3; the D is unclear. The CDR3 contains 12 residues. V lost 4 bases, J lost 2 bases, and 6 bases lay in between. Germline CDR1 GTSNPN, CDR2 SVGIG (reference sequence).

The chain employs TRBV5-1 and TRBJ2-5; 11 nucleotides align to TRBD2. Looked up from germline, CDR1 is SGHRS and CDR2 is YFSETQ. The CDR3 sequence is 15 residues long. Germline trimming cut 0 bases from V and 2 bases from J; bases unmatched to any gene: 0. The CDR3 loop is CASSLGTSGQETQYF. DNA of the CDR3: TGCGCCAGCAGCTTGGGGACTAGCGGGCAAGAGACCCAGTACTTC.